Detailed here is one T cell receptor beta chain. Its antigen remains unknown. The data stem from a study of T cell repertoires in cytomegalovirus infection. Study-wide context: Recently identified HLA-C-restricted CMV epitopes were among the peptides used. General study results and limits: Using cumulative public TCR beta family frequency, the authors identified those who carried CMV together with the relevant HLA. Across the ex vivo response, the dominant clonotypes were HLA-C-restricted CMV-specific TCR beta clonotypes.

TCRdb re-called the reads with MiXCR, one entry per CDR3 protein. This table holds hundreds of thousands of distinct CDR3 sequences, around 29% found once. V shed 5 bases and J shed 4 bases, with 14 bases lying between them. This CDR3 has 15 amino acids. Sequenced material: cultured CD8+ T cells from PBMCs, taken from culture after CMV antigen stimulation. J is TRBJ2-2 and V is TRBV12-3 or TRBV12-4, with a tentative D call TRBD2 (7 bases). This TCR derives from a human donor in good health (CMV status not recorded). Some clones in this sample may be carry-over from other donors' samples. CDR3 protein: CASSAGALGTGELFF. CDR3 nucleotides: TGTGCCAGCAGTGCGGGGGCCCTCGGCACCGGGGAGCTGTTTTTT.